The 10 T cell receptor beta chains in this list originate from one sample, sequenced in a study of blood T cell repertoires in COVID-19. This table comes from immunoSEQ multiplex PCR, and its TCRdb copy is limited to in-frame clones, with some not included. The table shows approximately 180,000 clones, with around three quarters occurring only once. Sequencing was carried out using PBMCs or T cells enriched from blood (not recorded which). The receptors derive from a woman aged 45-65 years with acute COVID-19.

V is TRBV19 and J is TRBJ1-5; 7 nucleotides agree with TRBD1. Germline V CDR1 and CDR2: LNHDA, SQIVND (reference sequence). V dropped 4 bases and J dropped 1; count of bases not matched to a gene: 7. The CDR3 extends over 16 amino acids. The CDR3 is CASSTNRGASNQPQHF. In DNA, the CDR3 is TGTGCCAGTAGTACGAACAGGGGTGCGAGCAATCAGCCCCAGCATTTT.

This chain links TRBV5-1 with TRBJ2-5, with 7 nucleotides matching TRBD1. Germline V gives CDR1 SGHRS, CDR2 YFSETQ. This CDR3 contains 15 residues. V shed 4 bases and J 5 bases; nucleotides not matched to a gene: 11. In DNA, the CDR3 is TGCGCCAGCAGCAGCTCGACAGGGTTGATGGAGACCCAGTACTTC. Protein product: CASSSSTGLMETQYF.

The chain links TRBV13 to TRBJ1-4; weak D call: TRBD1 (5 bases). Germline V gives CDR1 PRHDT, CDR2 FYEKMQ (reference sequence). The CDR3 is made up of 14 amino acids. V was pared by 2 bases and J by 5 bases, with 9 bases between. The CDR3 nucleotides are TGTGCCAGCAGCTTATATGGGGGGAATGAAAAACTGTTTTTT. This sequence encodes CASSLYGGNEKLFF.

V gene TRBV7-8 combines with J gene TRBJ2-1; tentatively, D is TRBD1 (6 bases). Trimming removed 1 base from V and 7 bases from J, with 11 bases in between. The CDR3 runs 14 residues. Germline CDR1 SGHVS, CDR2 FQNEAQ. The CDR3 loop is CASSLEGGLNEQFF. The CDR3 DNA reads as TGTGCCAGCAGCTTAGAAGGGGGTTTGAATGAGCAGTTCTTC.

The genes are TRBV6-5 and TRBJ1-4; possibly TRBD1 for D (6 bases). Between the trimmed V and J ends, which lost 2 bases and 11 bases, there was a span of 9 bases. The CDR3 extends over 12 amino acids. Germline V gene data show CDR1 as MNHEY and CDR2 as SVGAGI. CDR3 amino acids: CASSYIRGKLFF. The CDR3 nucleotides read TGTGCCAGCAGTTACATAAGGGGGAAACTGTTTTTT.

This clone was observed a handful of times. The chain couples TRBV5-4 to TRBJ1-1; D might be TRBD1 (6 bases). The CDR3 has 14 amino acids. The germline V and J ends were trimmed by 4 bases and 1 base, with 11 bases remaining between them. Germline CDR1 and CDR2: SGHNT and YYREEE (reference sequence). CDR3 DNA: TGTGCCAGCAGCCGTGACAGGAGGAACACTGAAGCTTTCTTT. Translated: CASSRDRRNTEAFF. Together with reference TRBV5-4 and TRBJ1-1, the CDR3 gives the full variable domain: ETGVTQSPTHLIKTRGQQVTLRCSSQSGHNTVSWYQQALGQGPQFIFQYYREEENGRGNFPPRFSGLQFPNYSSELNVNALELDDSALYLCASSRDRRNTEAFFGQGTRLTVV.

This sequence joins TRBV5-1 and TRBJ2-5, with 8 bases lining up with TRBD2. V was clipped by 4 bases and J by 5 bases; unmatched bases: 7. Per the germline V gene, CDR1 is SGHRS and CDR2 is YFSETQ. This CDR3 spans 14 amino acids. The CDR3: CASSVGGARETQYF. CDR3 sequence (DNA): TGCGCCAGCAGCGTCGGGGGGGCTCGGGAGACCCAGTACTTC.

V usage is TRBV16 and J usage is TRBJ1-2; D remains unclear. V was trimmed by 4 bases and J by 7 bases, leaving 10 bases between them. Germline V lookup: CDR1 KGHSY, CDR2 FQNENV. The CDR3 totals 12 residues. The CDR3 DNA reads TGTGCCAGCAGCCCCCCACGGGGTGGCTACACCTTC. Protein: CASSPPRGGYTF.

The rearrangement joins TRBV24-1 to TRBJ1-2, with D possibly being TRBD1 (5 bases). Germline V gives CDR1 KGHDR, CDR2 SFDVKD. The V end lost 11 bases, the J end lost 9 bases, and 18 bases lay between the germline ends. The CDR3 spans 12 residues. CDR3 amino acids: CASGDRWGSYTF. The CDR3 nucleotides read TGTGCCAGCGGGGACCGCTGGGGAAGCTACACCTTC.

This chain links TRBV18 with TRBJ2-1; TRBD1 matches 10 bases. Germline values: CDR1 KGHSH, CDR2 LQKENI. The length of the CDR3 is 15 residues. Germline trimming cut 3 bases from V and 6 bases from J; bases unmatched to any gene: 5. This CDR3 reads CASSPRTGGINEQFF. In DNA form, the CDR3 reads TGTGCCAGCTCACCCCGGACAGGGGGAATCAATGAGCAGTTCTTC.